Below, 13 T cell receptor beta chains from the same sample are listed, as sequenced in a study of cytomegalovirus exposure and HLA in healthy donors. Sequencing used immunoSEQ multiplex PCR; TCRdb keeps in-frame clones, though not all of them. The sample lists 200,000 to 250,000 clones; around nine tenths were seen once. Sequenced sample: PBMCs. Source of these receptors: a woman under 30 in good health and CMV-seropositive.

CDR3 protein: CASSQDRGTSGRNTQYF. CDR3 DNA sequence: TGTGCCAGCAGCCAAGATCGGGGGACTAGCGGGAGAAATACGCAGTATTTT. The V call is TRBV4-2, the J call TRBJ2-3; 14 bases fit TRBD2. Germline loops: CDR1 LGHNA, CDR2 YNFKEQ. The V gene end was trimmed by 0 bases and the J gene end by 7 bases; junction bases not matched to a gene: 6. The CDR3 is 17 residues long.

The chain is built from TRBV9 and TRBJ2-2, with 9 positions matching TRBD1. Trimming cost V 2 bases and J 6 bases; bases outside gene matches: 8. CDR3 size: 16 residues. Germline loops: CDR1 SGDLS, CDR2 YYNGEE. The DNA for the CDR3 is TGTGCCAGCAGCGTGGGGGACAGGGTGTCACCCGGGGAGCTGTTTTTT. Its translation is CASSVGDRVSPGELFF.

V and J are TRBV13 and TRBJ2-7, with D perhaps matching TRBD1 (6 bases). Germline V gene data show CDR1 as PRHDT and CDR2 as FYEKMQ (reference sequence). This CDR3 contains 14 residues. V was trimmed by 1 base and J by 2 bases, leaving 9 bases between them. Written as DNA, the CDR3 is TGTGCCAGCAGCTTAGAAGGGGGTACCTACGAGCAGTACTTC. Encoded protein: CASSLEGGTYEQYF.

This clone appeared a single time. This rearrangement joins TRBV27 to TRBJ1-1, with TRBD1 identical over 9 bases. This CDR3 spans 14 amino acids. The V segment lost 6 bases and the J segment 4 bases; nucleotides outside the gene matches: 6. Germline CDR1 MNHEY, CDR2 SMNVEV (reference sequence). Here the CDR3 reads CASSPQGASTEAFF. The DNA of the CDR3 is TGTGCCAGCAGCCCACAGGGGGCGAGCACTGAAGCTTTCTTT.

The chain combines TRBV28 with TRBJ2-7, with 10 bases lining up with TRBD1. The CDR3 spans 15 residues. The trim removed 6 bases at V and 2 bases at J, leaving 7 bases unmatched. Germline V lookup: CDR1 MDHEN, CDR2 SYDVKM. The CDR3 is CASSSRDRGTYEQYF. For the CDR3, the DNA is TGTGCCAGCAGCTCCCGGGACAGGGGAACCTACGAGCAGTACTTC.

The chain employs TRBV7-3 and TRBJ1-3; 10 nucleotides line up with TRBD1. V trimming: 5 bases; J trimming: 4 bases; junction bases outside the gene matches: 5. Germline V gene sequence: CDR1 SGHTA, CDR2 FQGTGA. The CDR3 is 15 residues long. CDR3 DNA sequence: TGTGCCAGCAGCCGACAGGGGGCTTCAGGAAACACCATATATTTT. This gives the protein CASSRQGASGNTIYF.

This chain joins TRBV29-1 and TRBJ2-1; 7 bases align to TRBD1. CDR3 length: 14 residues. Per the germline V gene, CDR1 is SQVTM and CDR2 is ANQGSEA. This chain's CDR3 is CTTGAADNYNEQFF. As DNA, the CDR3 is TGCACTACAGGGGCCGCCGACAATTACAATGAGCAGTTCTTC.

This chain connects TRBV15 to TRBJ2-3; 7 bases match TRBD2. The germline gives CDR1 LNHNV, CDR2 YYDKDF (reference sequence). The J segment lost 2 bases and the V segment lost 5 bases, leaving 7 bases of the junction unmatched. The CDR3 consists of 15 residues. The CDR3 here is CATSSGAGFTDTQYF. The CDR3 bases are TGTGCCACCAGCTCCGGAGCGGGGTTCACAGATACGCAGTATTTT.

The rearrangement links TRBV28 to TRBJ2-3; 8 bases fit TRBD2. The V gene end was trimmed by 3 bases and the J gene end by 6 bases; junction bases not matched to a gene: 11. The CDR3 is made up of 16 amino acids. The germline V gene has CDR1 MDHEN and CDR2 SYDVKM. The CDR3 DNA reads TGTGCCAGCAGTTTTCCGTCAACGGGAGGGCCGGATACGCAGTATTTT. It encodes CASSFPSTGGPDTQYF.

This chain joins TRBV9 and TRBJ2-3; 7 bases are shared with TRBD1. The CDR3 loop spans 17 amino acids. The J segment lost 6 bases and the V segment lost 1 base, leaving 14 bases of the junction unmatched. Germline assignment: CDR1 SGDLS and CDR2 YYNGEE. Here the CDR3 reads CASSVQSGTVVLDTQYF. The CDR3 nucleotides are TGTGCCAGCAGCGTACAATCCGGGACAGTGGTCTTGGATACGCAGTATTTT.

V gene TRBV6-1 combines with J gene TRBJ1-4; D perhaps matches TRBD1 (5 bases). This CDR3 region has 15 residues. Germline CDR1 MNHNS, CDR2 SASEGT. The V and J ends lost 5 bases and 3 bases respectively, with 13 bases between them. CDR3 in DNA: TGTGCCAGCAGTACCTGGGCGGGGGCTAATGAAAAACTGTTTTTT. Encoded protein: CASSTWAGANEKLFF.

The rearrangement uses TRBV5-4 and TRBJ2-7, with D maybe TRBD2 (6 bases). V was cut by 2 bases and J by 3 bases, with 15 bases left in between. Per germline, CDR1 SGHNT and CDR2 YYREEE (reference sequence). The CDR3 is 15 residues long. For the CDR3, the DNA is TGTGCCAGCAGCTTTGGAGCGGAGGGGAGCTACGAGCAGTACTTC. Protein sequence: CASSFGAEGSYEQYF.

This clone showed up just once. V and J are TRBV27 and TRBJ2-1, with a weak D call TRBD1 (6 bases). There are 15 residues in the CDR3. Per the germline V gene, CDR1 is MNHEY and CDR2 is SMNVEV (reference sequence). The germline V and J ends were trimmed by 6 bases and 10 bases, with 22 bases remaining between them. For the CDR3, the DNA is TGTGCCAGCAGGGCCTTCGTTGCAGGTCAGGGGGAGCAGTTCTTC. Its translation: CASRAFVAGQGEQFF.